The 7 T cell receptor beta chains below come from one sample, sequenced in a study of cytomegalovirus exposure and HLA in healthy donors (dated by TCRdb to about 2017). Receptor amplification or capture employed the immunoSEQ multiplex PCR assay. A mixture of 60 forward primers for TCR Vbeta segments and 13 reverse primers for TCR Jbeta segments was used in the multiplex PCR. TCRdb holds this immuneACCESS table with in-frame rearrangements only. Some clones are missing; in checked studies, unresolved V genes explain under half, and the rest has no known cause. Present in this sample are 130,000 or so clones, over 70% of which were seen just once. The ten largest account for around 2.9% of the sample. Sequencing was performed on PBMCs. These receptors all come from a young man in good health and CMV-seronegative.

This rearrangement joins TRBV7-9 to TRBJ1-2, with a possible D match to TRBD1 (5 bases). Trimming shortened V by 3 bases and J by 2 bases, and 7 bases separated the two germline ends. Per germline, CDR1 SEHNR and CDR2 FQNEAQ (reference sequence). The CDR3 is 13 residues long. The CDR3 region has the DNA TGTGCCAGCAGCTTCGACAGCAACTATGGCTACACCTTC. It translates to CASSFDSNYGYTF.

The chain carries TRBV7-2 and TRBJ1-2; perhaps TRBD1 as D (5 bases). This CDR3 has 13 residues. V lost 3 bases, J lost 5 bases, and 10 bases lay in between. The V gene's germline CDR1 is SGHTA and CDR2 FQGNSA. CDR3 in DNA: TGTGCCAGCAGCTTGGGCAGGGCTTATGGCTACACCTTC. Its translation: CASSLGRAYGYTF.

Only a few counts were recorded for this clone. The chain has TRBV5-1 and TRBJ2-7; the D gene is possibly TRBD1 (6 bases). The V end was cut by 5 bases, the J end by 4 bases, with 13 bases between. The CDR3 has 13 residues. The germline gives CDR1 SGHRS, CDR2 YFSETQ. The CDR3 sequence: CASRSRDNYEQYF. CDR3 bases: TGCGCCAGCAGGTCCCGGGACAATTACGAGCAGTACTTC.

This clone was recorded only once. The chain joins TRBV6-5 to TRBJ2-3, with 8 bases identical to TRBD2. V was clipped by 9 bases and J by 5 bases; unmatched bases: 10. Germline V gives CDR1 MNHEY, CDR2 SVGAGI. The CDR3 consists of 14 residues. CDR3 loop: CARRLAGSEDTQYF. In DNA form, the CDR3 reads TGTGCCAGAAGGTTAGCGGGATCGGAAGATACGCAGTATTTT.

V gene TRBV9 combines with J gene TRBJ2-1; 9 bases fit TRBD2. The germline V gene encodes CDR1 SGDLS and CDR2 YYNGEE. J was trimmed by 8 bases and V by 4 bases; bases with no gene match: 16. This CDR3 comprises 17 residues. The CDR3 region has the DNA TGTGCCAGCAGCCACCCCAGGCGGGGGGGCCTGATGGATGAGCAGTTCTTC. This codes for CASSHPRRGGLMDEQFF.

The chain carries TRBV4-1 and TRBJ2-3; D gene ambiguous. Trimming stripped 1 base from V and 1 base from J, with 6 bases between. Germline CDR1 MGHRA, CDR2 YSYEKL. The CDR3 extends over 14 amino acids. The CDR3 nucleotides are TGCGCCAGCAGCCAAGGTCCGGGCACAGATACGCAGTATTTT. Translated, it gives CASSQGPGTDTQYF.

The J gene is TRBJ2-5, the V gene TRBV5-6, with D perhaps matching TRBD2 (6 bases). Trimming left V 4 bases short and J 2 bases short, with 9 bases between. This CDR3 spans 13 amino acids. Germline V CDR1 and CDR2: SGHDT, YYEEEE. CDR3 sequence reads: CASSRGRQETQYF. DNA for the CDR3: TGTGCCAGCAGCCGGGGGAGGCAAGAGACCCAGTACTTC.